This TCR beta chain was documented in a study of T-cell memory formation after mild COVID-19. Study in general: TCR clusters mostly belonged to single donors. Study-level findings and limits: Clones that shrank (day 15 to 85) were balanced CD4/CD8, whereas later expanders leaned CD4+. The CD4+ clones that contracted clustered mainly within CM and EM, and the CD8+ clones concentrated in EMRA.

Worth noting for this clonotype: Its matching antigen is unknown.

TCRdb re-derived calls from the 5' RACE reads in MiXCR, one entry per CDR3 protein. The table records 300,000 to 350,000 distinct CDR3 sequences, around 13% of them present only once. This CDR3 region has 14 residues. The trim removed 11 bases at V and 4 bases at J, leaving 10 bases unmatched. CDR1 MNHNY and CDR2 SVGAGI come from the germline V gene (reference sequence). The chain employs TRBV6-6 and TRBJ1-5, with TRBD1 matching over 8 bases. The clonotype comes from a man aged 18 to 29 who had mild COVID-19 (a few samples of this study predate the infection). Cell type and time point are not known. The specimen sequenced was PBMCs or a T cell subset sorted from them (not recorded which). CDR3 bases: TGTGCCGGGGGGACAGGATTCGTTAATCAGCCCCAGCATTTT. Amino acid sequence: CAGGTGFVNQPQHF.